This T cell receptor (beta chain) is from a study of T-cell memory formation after mild COVID-19 (dated by TCRdb to the early 2020s). With regard to the full study: Most TCR sequence clusters were specific to one of the two donors. Two young, previously healthy adult volunteers, one female and one male, were included in the cohort. Longitudinal TCRalpha and TCRbeta repertoire sequencing tracked T-cell clones expanding and contracting after mild COVID-19 in a couple of donors. What the study reported, not specific to this receptor: Balanced CD4/CD8 phenotypes were observed for clones contracting from day 15 to 85, whereas a bias towards CD4+ was observed for a second wave of clones expanding from day 15 to 37. The study included only a couple of mild cases, and larger cohorts that include severe cases with pre-infection samples were judged to be necessary. The detection of some responding clones in pre-infection memory suggests that pre-existing cross-reactive memory T cells joined the SARS-CoV-2 response. SARS-CoV-2 specificity of the second-wave clones peaking on day 37 was not confirmed. Contracting CD4+ clones turned up mainly in the CM and EM memory subsets, whereas EMRA was where CD8+ clones were enriched.

CDR1 and CDR2 are read off the germline V gene (reference sequence) as SEHNR and FQNEAQ. The CDR3 goes from the cysteine to the phenylalanine over 14 residues. The sequence is cut down to CDR3 DNA, 42 bases in frame from base 1. V drops 0 bases and J drops 6 bases, leaving 12 bases in between. Ficoll-Paque density gradient centrifugation was used to isolate PBMCs. A note on this clonotype: Its antigen is unknown. No much larger clonotype is one base removed from it; base qualities were not supplied.

Instrument used: Illumina NovaSeq 6000. TCRalpha and TCRbeta cDNA libraries were constructed by 5'RACE with constant-segment primers, with sample barcodes and unique molecular identifiers being introduced. RNA was extracted from every sample with Trizol reagent. Amplification of the libraries took two PCR steps, and the second step added a second sample barcode plus Illumina TruSeq adapters. Sequencing of the libraries was done on an Illumina NovaSeq, producing 2 x 150 bp paired-end reads. Per the original workflow: Demultiplexing of reads and collapsing into UMI-guided consensus sequences were performed with migec v1.2.7. Using mixcr v2.1.11, UMI consensuses were aligned to TRA and TRB V and J templates and then assembled into clonotypes. Expanded or contracted clonotypes were those called significant by both edgeR and NoisET, with noise models trained on biological replicates. edgeR calls used a false discovery rate-adjusted p below 0.01 and a log2 fold-change threshold of 1. As an exploratory analysis of dynamics, max-normalized trajectories of the 1000 most abundant clonotypes were examined by PCA with hierarchical clustering. Separately sequenced CD4+ and CD8+ repertoires were used to assign a CD4 or CD8 phenotype to each responding clone. TCRdb trimmed the raw reads at Q25, called clones with MiXCR and kept productive beta chains. Duplicate CDR3 protein sequences are folded into a single record with the most common DNA and genes. The V and J calls and clone size are TCRdb's, not the authors'. Present in this sample are about 400,000 distinct CDR3 sequences, 24% of which were seen just once. Of the sample, around 8.8% is held by the ten largest clones.

The chain uses TRBV7-9 and TRBJ2-7; the D gene is unclear. Sample: PBMCs or a T cell subset sorted from them (not recorded which). This clonotype was sampled from an adult woman who had mild COVID-19 (a few samples of this study predate the infection). The sample titles of this study are shuffled in the database, so cell type and time point are left out; the donor was told from shared clones. In nucleotides, the sequence is TGTGCCAGCAGCTTAGCAGGGCTCCGTGGCGAGCAGTACTTC. It translates to CASSLAGLRGEQYF.